The rows below give T cell receptor beta chains drawn from one sample of a study of identical twins. In TCRdb, the 5' RACE reads were re-called with MiXCR into one record per CDR3 protein. The data contain some 500,000 distinct CDR3 sequences, around 20% of them seen just once; the ten biggest clones take up 0.8% to 1%. These data were likewise used in another study, on T cells expressing NK-cell markers.

Sequencing was carried out using CD4+ T cells sorted from blood. Receptor source: a woman aged 18-29 years in good health. CDR3s include the opening cysteine and the closing phenylalanine or tryptophan. Each record gives: V gene, clone size, D gene, J gene, CDR3 length, CDR3 DNA, CDR3 protein. The D gene is left open where the match is weak. Only part of the rows carry a size: once, few, many, or a class if the clone is expanded.

TRBV6-1,few,TRBD1,TRBJ1-1,15,TGTGCCAGCAGTAGCTGGGACAGGGGGAACACTGAAGCTTTCTTT,CASSSWDRGNTEAFF
TRBV5-1,many,TRBD1,TRBJ1-1,13,TGCGCCAGCAGCGCAGGACAGGGTCAGGGAGCTTTCTTT,CASSAGQGQGAFF
TRBV5-1,few,TRBD2,TRBJ2-3,15,TGCGCCAGCAGCTGGGGGGGGACTTCCACAGATACGCAGTATTTT,CASSWGGTSTDTQYF
TRBV6-5,many,-,TRBJ1-6,15,TGTGCCAGCAGTTACTCGTGGCAAAATAATTCACCCCTCCACTTT,CASSYSWQNNSPLHF
TRBV20-1,-,-,TRBJ1-2,13,TGCAGTGCTAGTTCGTCAGATAACTATGGCTACACCTTC,CSASSSDNYGYTF
TRBV29-1,-,-,TRBJ1-1,14,TGCAGCGTTGGGATGCAGTCATTAGTGACTGAAGCTTTCTTT,CSVGMQSLVTEAFF
TRBV19,-,-,TRBJ2-1,12,TGTGCCAGTAGTATTCTAGGGGGGAGTCGGTTCTTC,CASSILGGSRFF
TRBV12-3/TRBV12-4,-,-,TRBJ2-1,11,TGTGCCAGCAGTCCCCTGTGGGAGCAGTTCTTC,CASSPLWEQFF
TRBV5-5,few,-,TRBJ2-4,16,TGTGCCAGCAGCTTATGGGGGGACTTGGCCAAAAACATTCAGTACTTC,CASSLWGDLAKNIQYF
TRBV6-2/TRBV6-3,once,-,TRBJ2-5,11,TGTGCCGGGGGCGGTTGGGAGACCCAGTACTTC,CAGGGWETQYF
TRBV20-1,-,-,TRBJ2-7,14,TGCAGTGCTAGCCAAGGGAGGTATCCTCACGAGCAGTACTTC,CSASQGRYPHEQYF
TRBV5-1,once,-,TRBJ2-3,14,TGCGCCAGCAGCGTGGAACAGGATGGTGATACGCAGTATTTT,CASSVEQDGDTQYF
TRBV6-5,few,-,TRBJ2-7,14,TGTGCCAGCAGTTACTCGGCCAAGACCTACGAGCAGTACTTC,CASSYSAKTYEQYF
TRBV20-1,few,TRBD1,TRBJ1-2,11,TGCAGTGCGCGACAGGGCTATGGCTACACCTTC,CSARQGYGYTF
TRBV4-3,-,-,TRBJ2-2,15,TGCGCCAGCAGCCAAGATTATTCGAGGGCCGGGGAGCTGTTTTTT,CASSQDYSRAGELFF
TRBV20-1,-,TRBD2,TRBJ2-7,15,TGCAGTGCTAGAGATCAAACGGGAGGGACCTACGAGCAGTACTTC,CSARDQTGGTYEQYF
TRBV5-1,few,-,TRBJ2-3,17,TGCGCCAGCAGCTTTAGTATGCAGGAAAGGGGCACAGATACGCAGTATTTT,CASSFSMQERGTDTQYF
TRBV7-9,many,TRBD2,TRBJ2-3,15,TGTGCCAGCAGCGACGGGACTAGCGGAACAGATACGCAGTATTTT,CASSDGTSGTDTQYF
TRBV10-3,few,-,TRBJ2-2,15,TGTGCCATCAGTAAACAGGTCTCGAACACCGGGGAGCTGTTTTTT,CAISKQVSNTGELFF
TRBV11-2,-,-,TRBJ2-6,17,TGTGCCAGCAGCCCCCGGGGCAGGGGATCTGGGGCCAACGTCCTGACTTTC,CASSPRGRGSGANVLTF
TRBV20-1,-,TRBD2,TRBJ2-1,14,TGCAGTGCTATAAACCCGGGACTAGTCGATGAGCAGTTCTTC,CSAINPGLVDEQFF
TRBV29-1,many,-,TRBJ2-7,12,TGCAGCGTTGAAGGGGAGAGCTACGAGCAGTACTTC,CSVEGESYEQYF
TRBV20-1,many,-,TRBJ2-7,13,TGCAGTGCTAGGCGAGGGAACTCCTACGAGCAGTACTTC,CSARRGNSYEQYF
TRBV5-1,few,TRBD2,TRBJ2-3,16,TGCGCCAGCAGCTTCCATAGCGGGAGGGCCCCAGATACGCAGTATTTT,CASSFHSGRAPDTQYF
TRBV13,-,-,TRBJ2-7,14,TGTGCCAGCAGAGAAAGGGGACGGCTATTAGAGCAGTACTTC,CASRERGRLLEQYF
TRBV6-5,-,TRBD1,TRBJ1-5,12,TGTGCCAGCAGGACAGGGCGTCAGCCCCAGCATTTT,CASRTGRQPQHF
TRBV20-1,few,-,TRBJ2-3,14,TGCAGTGCTAGAACGGGGTCCGGCACAGATACGCAGTATTTT,CSARTGSGTDTQYF
TRBV9,-,-,TRBJ1-2,16,TGTGCCAGCAGCGTAGACGAGAGTGCGACGCGATATGGCTACACCTTC,CASSVDESATRYGYTF
TRBV12-3/TRBV12-4,-,-,TRBJ1-5,15,TGTGCCAGCAGTGGGACGGGAGGATTTAATCAGCCCCAGCATTTT,CASSGTGGFNQPQHF
TRBV29-1,-,TRBD1,TRBJ1-1,13,TGCAGCGTTGAGGAACAGGGGGGCACTGAAGCTTTCTTT,CSVEEQGGTEAFF
TRBV5-1,many,-,TRBJ1-4,14,TGCGCCAGCAGCCCTACGGGGCGGAATGAAAAACTGTTTTTT,CASSPTGRNEKLFF
TRBV20-1,few,TRBD2,TRBJ2-7,16,TGCAGTGCTAGAGACGACCTAGCGGGAGCTCGTAACGAGCAGTACTTC,CSARDDLAGARNEQYF
TRBV24-1,few,-,TRBJ2-3,13,TGTGCCACCAGTGATTTCTACTCAGATACGCAGTATTTT,CATSDFYSDTQYF
TRBV29-1,-,-,TRBJ2-5,12,TGCAGCGGCGGGGGCCTGGGGGGGACCCAGTACTTC,CSGGGLGGTQYF
TRBV30,-,-,TRBJ2-3,16,TGTGCCTGGAACCCCCGAGGACGCGGGAGCACAGATACGCAGTATTTT,CAWNPRGRGSTDTQYF
TRBV20-1,-,TRBD2,TRBJ2-5,14,TGCAGTGCTGCCGGGACTAGCGGGGCAGAGACCCAGTACTTC,CSAAGTSGAETQYF
TRBV19,few,-,TRBJ2-7,12,TGTGCCAGTAGTATAACTCAGCACGAGCAGTACTTC,CASSITQHEQYF
TRBV5-1,-,-,TRBJ2-7,14,TGCGCCAGCAGCTTGCTCGACGGGTCCTACGAGCAGTACTTC,CASSLLDGSYEQYF
TRBV11-2,-,-,TRBJ2-2,17,TGTGCCAGCAGCTTAAGGCTTGGGACGGAGAACACCGGGGAGCTGTTTTTT,CASSLRLGTENTGELFF
TRBV5-1,-,-,TRBJ2-7,15,TGCGCCAGCACCGTTGGGGGGAGAGGCTCCTACGAGCAGTACTTC,CASTVGGRGSYEQYF
TRBV4-1,-,TRBD2,TRBJ2-7,12,TGCGCCATCAGCGGGAGAAGGTACGAGCAGTACTTC,CAISGRRYEQYF
TRBV20-1,few,TRBD1,TRBJ2-7,13,TGCAGTGCAATAGCGACAGGGAACTACGAGCAGTACTTC,CSAIATGNYEQYF
TRBV11-2,-,TRBD2,TRBJ2-2,16,TGTGCCAGCCTCACGCGGGAGCGGGGGGGCCGCGGGGAGCTGTTTTTT,CASLTRERGGRGELFF
TRBV15,-,-,TRBJ2-7,13,TGTGCCACCGAGGCGGGGACTTCTTCCGAGCAGTACTTC,CATEAGTSSEQYF
TRBV12-3/TRBV12-4,-,-,TRBJ1-5,11,TGTGCCAGCAGCCTAATCGGGCCCCAGCATTTT,CASSLIGPQHF
TRBV20-1,-,TRBD2,TRBJ2-3,15,TGCAGTGCAGCACCTAGCGGGACTTACACAGATACGCAGTATTTT,CSAAPSGTYTDTQYF
TRBV7-2,-,TRBD2,TRBJ2-3,16,TGTGCCAGCAGCTTAGCCCTAGCGGGAGGCTCAGATACGCAGTATTTT,CASSLALAGGSDTQYF
TRBV7-2,-,-,TRBJ2-1,13,TGTGCCAGCGGGCTCGGGGTGGGTAGCGAGCAGTTCTTC,CASGLGVGSEQFF
TRBV10-3,few,-,TRBJ1-5,14,TGTGCCATCAGTGAGTCCCGGAGCAATCAGCCCCAGCATTTT,CAISESRSNQPQHF